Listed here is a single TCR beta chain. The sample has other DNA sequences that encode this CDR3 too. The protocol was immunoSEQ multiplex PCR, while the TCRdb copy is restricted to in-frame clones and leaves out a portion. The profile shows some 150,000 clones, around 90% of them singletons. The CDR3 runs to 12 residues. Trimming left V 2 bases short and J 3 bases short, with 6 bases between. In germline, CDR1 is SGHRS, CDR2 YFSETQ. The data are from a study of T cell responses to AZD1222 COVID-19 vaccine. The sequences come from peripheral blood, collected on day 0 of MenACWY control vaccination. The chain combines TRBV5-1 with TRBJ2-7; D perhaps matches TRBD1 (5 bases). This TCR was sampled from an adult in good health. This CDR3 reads CASSFQGYEQYF. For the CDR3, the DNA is TGCGCCAGCAGCTTCCAGGGCTACGAGCAGTACTTC.